Listed here are 21 T cell receptor beta chains from one sample, sequenced in a study of shared clonotypes between healthy human individuals. TCRdb keeps only in-frame clones here, not all; method: immunoSEQ multiplex PCR. The table has roughly 2.5 million clones, over 85% seen once. The sequenced sample was naive CD4+ T cells sorted from blood. Subset specified: CD45RA+ positively selected. The receptors stem from a young man in good health.

This chain joins TRBV10-2 and TRBJ2-3, with D possibly matching TRBD1 (5 bases). The CDR3 consists of 13 residues. Trimming cost V 6 bases and J 1 base, with 8 bases left between them. The germline V gene has CDR1 WSHSY and CDR2 SAAADI. CDR3 DNA sequence: TGCGCCAGCAGCCTACAGGGCACAGATACGCAGTATTTT. Its protein product is CASSLQGTDTQYF.

The rearrangement joins TRBV7-2 to TRBJ1-1; TRBD1 matches at 9 bases. The V gene's germline CDR1 is SGHTA and CDR2 FQGNSA. This CDR3 is built from 12 residues. CDR3 residues: CHSGTGNGRAFF. In DNA, the CDR3 is TGTCATTCCGGGACAGGGAATGGGAGGGCTTTCTTT.

CDR3 bases: TGCGCCAGCAGTCAGGACAGGGCGGAGAATGAAAAACTGTTTTTT. This sequence encodes CASSQDRAENEKLFF. V gene TRBV10-2 combines with J gene TRBJ1-4; 8 nucleotides align to TRBD1. V dropped 5 bases and J dropped 5; count of bases not matched to a gene: 7. CDR1 and CDR2 (germline): WSHSY, SAAADI. The CDR3 runs to 15 residues.

This rearrangement joins TRBV7-9 to TRBJ2-3; 8 bases agree with TRBD1. CDR3 length: 16 residues. Germline trimming cut 2 bases from V and 1 base from J; bases unmatched to any gene: 5. The V gene's germline CDR1 is SEHNR and CDR2 FQNEAQ (reference sequence). CDR3 nucleotide sequence: TGTGCCAGCAGCTTATTACAGGGACAGGGCACAGATACGCAGTATTTT. Translation: CASSLLQGQGTDTQYF. The whole variable domain, filled in from reference TRBV7-9 and TRBJ2-3, reads DTGVSQNPRHKITKRGQNVTFRCDPISEHNRLYWYRQTLGQGPEFLTYFQNEAQLEKSRLLSDRFSAERPKGSFSTLEIQRTEQGDSAMYLCASSLLQGQGTDTQYFGPGTRLTVL.

The V call is TRBV6-5, the J call TRBJ1-4; the D is unclear. The CDR3 has 15 residues. CDR1 is MNHEY and CDR2 is SVGAGI in the germline V gene. V lost 5 bases to trimming and J lost 0 bases, with 10 bases between them. The chain's CDR3 is CASSKIVATNEKLFF. The CDR3 DNA follows: TGTGCCAGCAGTAAGATAGTTGCAACTAATGAAAAACTGTTTTTT.

The rearrangement uses TRBV18 and TRBJ2-7, with TRBD1 as a possible D gene (6 bases). Germline lookup yields CDR1 KGHSH and CDR2 LQKENI. CDR3 length equals 14 residues. The V end was cut by 3 bases, the J end by 2 bases, with 11 bases between. CDR3 DNA sequence: TGTGCCAGCTCACCCTATGGACAGACCTACGAGCAGTACTTC. Residues: CASSPYGQTYEQYF.

The CDR3 protein is CASSTSGQVYGYTF. CDR3 nucleotide sequence: TGTGCCAGCAGCACCTCGGGACAGGTCTATGGCTACACCTTC. The V gene is TRBV5-4, the J gene TRBJ1-2; 8 bases fit TRBD1. The CDR3 is made up of 14 amino acids. Germline CDR1 SGHNT, CDR2 YYREEE (reference sequence). The J segment lost 4 bases and the V segment lost 4 bases, leaving 6 bases of the junction unmatched.

Comment on this clone: The sample holds other DNA sequences that translate to the same CDR3. This sequence joins TRBV21-1 and TRBJ2-7; the table's D call of TRBD1 was not tested on the DNA. TRBV21-1 is reported as a pseudogene. The CDR3 has 15 residues. The CDR3 here is CASSTRDRGAYEQYF. In DNA, the CDR3 is TGTGCCAGCAGCACTCGGGACAGGGGAGCCTACGAGCAGTACTTC.

The CDR3 loop reads CASSATSGYTQYF. The CDR3 region has the DNA TGTGCCAGCAGCGCCACTAGCGGCTATACGCAGTATTTT. V and J are TRBV9 and TRBJ2-3; 8 positions agree with TRBD2. The CDR3 totals 13 residues. Trimming cost V 3 bases and J 7 bases; bases outside gene matches: 4. Germline V gene lookup returns CDR1 SGDLS and CDR2 YYNGEE.

J is TRBJ2-1 and V is TRBV2; 8 bases are shared with TRBD2. This CDR3 has 14 amino acids. Germline V gives CDR1 SNHLY, CDR2 FYNNEI. Germline trimming cut 8 bases from V and 8 bases from J; bases unmatched to any gene: 11. The CDR3 coding sequence is TGTGCCAGCCGCCCTAGGACTAGCCCCCATGAGCAGTTCTTC. It yields the protein CASRPRTSPHEQFF.

The chain couples TRBV2 to TRBJ2-3; TRBD1 matches 8 bases. This CDR3 region has 16 residues. V was clipped by 5 bases and J by 5 bases; unmatched bases: 12. From germline, CDR1 is SNHLY and CDR2 FYNNEI. This CDR3 reads CASSLWTGNDVDTQYF. As DNA, the CDR3 is TGTGCCAGCAGTCTGTGGACAGGGAATGATGTAGATACGCAGTATTTT. Full variable domain (remainder filled in from reference TRBV2 and TRBJ2-3): EPEVTQTPSHQVTQMGQEVILRCVPISNHLYFYWYRQILGQKVEFLVSFYNNEISEKSEIFDDQFSVERPDGSNFTLKIRSTKLEDSAMYFCASSLWTGNDVDTQYFGPGTRLTVL.

V gene TRBV6-6 combines with J gene TRBJ1-5; D perhaps matches TRBD1 (5 bases). Trimming left V 6 bases short and J 0 bases short, with 12 bases between. This CDR3 region has 15 residues. Per the germline V gene, CDR1 is MNHNY and CDR2 is SVGAGI (reference sequence). The CDR3 DNA follows: TGTGCCAGCAGCTTGACCGGGGGTAGCAATCAGCCCCAGCATTTT. Its translation is CASSLTGGSNQPQHF.

This chain links TRBV19 with TRBJ2-7, with a possible D match to TRBD1 (6 bases). The germline gives CDR1 LNHDA, CDR2 SQIVND (reference sequence). The CDR3 is 14 amino acids. Trimming cost V 5 bases and J 5 bases, with 16 bases left between them. The CDR3 sequence: CASSSQTWGHEQYF. CDR3 sequence (DNA): TGTGCCAGTAGTTCACAAACTTGGGGGCACGAGCAGTACTTC.

This sequence joins TRBV27 and TRBJ2-7, with D tentatively TRBD1 (6 bases). CDR1 and CDR2 (germline): MNHEY, SMNVEV (reference sequence). The CDR3 spans 14 residues. Between the trimmed V and J ends, which lost 4 bases and 0 bases, there was a span of 10 bases. CDR3 sequence (DNA): TGTGCCAGCAGTTATTGGACAGCCTCCTACGAGCAGTACTTC. Translation gives CASSYWTASYEQYF.

V usage is TRBV6-1 and J usage is TRBJ1-6, with D perhaps matching TRBD1 (6 bases). The CDR3 covers 13 residues. V lost 4 bases and J lost 9, with 10 bases in between. Germline V gives CDR1 MNHNS, CDR2 SASEGT. CDR3 nucleotide sequence: TGTGCCAGCAGTGTCCCAGGGGTTTCACCCCTCCACTTT. This translates into CASSVPGVSPLHF.

The rearrangement links TRBV27 to TRBJ1-2; 7 positions match TRBD1. The CDR3 is 12 residues long. Per germline, CDR1 MNHEY and CDR2 SMNVEV (reference sequence). Losses at the gene ends were 3 bases for V and 6 bases for J; bases not matched to a gene: 1. For the CDR3, the DNA is TGTGCCAGCAGTTTCACAGGGGATGGCTACACCTTC. Translation gives CASSFTGDGYTF.

The chain links TRBV2 to TRBJ2-3; D ambiguous. The V end lost 7 bases, the J end lost 0 bases, and 8 bases lay between the germline ends. Germline assignment: CDR1 SNHLY and CDR2 FYNNEI. This CDR3 region has 13 residues. The CDR3 region has the DNA TGTGCCAGCAATTGGGGTAGCACAGATACGCAGTATTTT. Amino acid sequence: CASNWGSTDTQYF.

The count of this clone is one. The chain couples TRBV10-2 to TRBJ1-1; no reliable D call. V gave up 4 bases and J gave up 7 bases, with 13 bases separating them. The CDR3 covers 13 residues. CDR1 and CDR2 (germline): WSHSY, SAAADI. This chain's CDR3 is CASSGMTLFEAFF. DNA for the CDR3: TGCGCCAGCAGTGGAATGACTCTCTTTGAAGCTTTCTTT.

The chain employs TRBV5-1 and TRBJ2-5; unclear D gene. The J call may be in error: the DNA end matches TRBJ2-7 better. The CDR3 has 16 residues. Germline V CDR1 and CDR2: SGHRS, YFSETQ. The CDR3 nucleotides read TGCGCCAGCAGCTTGGAGCCGGAATTACTCACCTACGAGCAGTACTTC. The encoded protein is CASSLEPELLTYEQYF.

For this clone: At the DNA level, this CDR3 is encoded by other sequences in the same sample as well. DNA for the CDR3: TGCGCCAGCAGCCAAGGCGGGGCGAATGAAAAACTGTTTTTT. Protein sequence: CASSQGGANEKLFF. This chain uses TRBV4-3 with TRBJ1-4; a possible D gene is TRBD1 (5 bases). Deletions cut 1 base from V and 5 bases from J, with 8 bases between. The CDR3 consists of 14 residues. CDR1 and CDR2 from the germline V gene are LGHNA and YSLEER.

This clone is a singleton in its sample. V and J are TRBV5-6 and TRBJ2-1; 16 nucleotides line up with TRBD2. Trimming took 7 bases from V and 7 from J; bases not matched to a gene: 5. Germline CDR1 SGHDT, CDR2 YYEEEE. This CDR3 has 15 amino acids. In nucleotides, the CDR3 is TGTGCCAGCGTCCCGGGACTAGCGGGGGGGAATGAGCAGTTCTTC. Encoded protein: CASVPGLAGGNEQFF.